A single sample is the source of the 11 T cell receptor beta chains below, sequenced in a study of blood T cell repertoires in COVID-19. Method: immunoSEQ multiplex PCR; TCRdb's copy keeps in-frame clones and lacks some. Here the sample spans around 76,000 clones, around 76% being singletons. The sample comprised peripheral blood. The receptors were sampled from a woman of 80 years or more with active or convalescent COVID-19.

The chain couples TRBV10-2 to TRBJ2-3, with 7 bases lining up with TRBD2. Looked up from germline, CDR1 is WSHSY and CDR2 is SAAADI. The CDR3 covers 16 residues. V shed 3 bases and J 2 bases; nucleotides not matched to a gene: 8. This chain's CDR3 is CASSDESGDATDTQYF. The CDR3, as DNA: TGCGCCAGCAGTGACGAGAGCGGGGACGCCACAGATACGCAGTATTTT.

This clone occurred a few times. The V call is TRBV5-1, the J call TRBJ2-2; D might be TRBD1 (6 bases). This CDR3 spans 14 amino acids. Germline V lookup: CDR1 SGHRS, CDR2 YFSETQ. The V end was cut by 6 bases, the J end by 7 bases, with 16 bases between. The CDR3: CASKDAGVVGELFF. CDR3 coding DNA: TGCGCCAGCAAGGATGCAGGGGTGGTCGGGGAGCTGTTTTTT.

The V gene is TRBV2, the J gene TRBJ2-7, with a tentative D call TRBD1 (5 bases). CDR1 is SNHLY and CDR2 is FYNNEI in the germline V gene. The CDR3 contains 12 residues. V was cut by 2 bases and J by 6 bases, with 8 bases left in between. CDR3 protein: CASSEQGGEQYF. CDR3 sequence (DNA): TGTGCCAGCAGTGAACAGGGTGGCGAGCAGTACTTC. Looking up the rest from reference TRBV2 and TRBJ2-7 gives the full variable domain: EPEVTQTPSHQVTQMGQEVILRCVPISNHLYFYWYRQILGQKVEFLVSFYNNEISEKSEIFDDQFSVERPDGSNFTLKIRSTKLEDSAMYFCASSEQGGEQYFGPGTRLTVT.

V and J are TRBV7-2 and TRBJ1-1; D unresolved. With 1 base removed from V and 8 bases from J, the gap between germline ends came to 20 bases. This CDR3 region has 16 residues. CDR1 and CDR2 (germline): SGHTA, FQGNSA. This CDR3 reads CASSLVGGEAAREAFF. CDR3 sequence (DNA): TGTGCCAGCAGCTTAGTAGGCGGAGAGGCCGCCCGAGAAGCTTTCTTT.

The chain joins TRBV29-1 to TRBJ2-1; 11 bases map to TRBD2. The length of the CDR3 is 14 residues. The junction had 9 bases not matched to a gene; V was cut back by 7 bases and J by 7 bases. CDR1 and CDR2 (germline): SQVTM, ANQGSEA. Here the CDR3 reads CSADNSGGVNEQFF. CDR3 coding DNA: TGCAGCGCTGACAATAGCGGGGGGGTTAATGAGCAGTTCTTC.

The V and J genes are TRBV2 and TRBJ1-3, with D possibly TRBD1 on 6 matching bases. The CDR3 loop spans 14 amino acids. Germline loops: CDR1 SNHLY, CDR2 FYNNEI. The germline V and J ends were trimmed by 10 bases and 4 bases, with 17 bases remaining between them. The CDR3 here is CATKQGESGNTIYF. DNA of the CDR3: TGTGCCACCAAACAGGGAGAGTCCGGAAACACCATATATTTT. The full variable domain, with the rest looked up from reference TRBV2 and TRBJ1-3, is EPEVTQTPSHQVTQMGQEVILRCVPISNHLYFYWYRQILGQKVEFLVSFYNNEISEKSEIFDDQFSVERPDGSNFTLKIRSTKLEDSAMYFCATKQGESGNTIYFGEGSWLTVV.

V and J are TRBV4-3 and TRBJ2-1; D is ambiguous. This CDR3 region has 14 residues. V lost 0 bases and J lost 9, with 12 bases in between. CDR1 is LGHNA, CDR2 YSLEER, per germline. CDR3 region: CASSQDFGYGEQFF. The DNA of the CDR3 is TGCGCCAGCAGCCAAGATTTCGGGTACGGTGAGCAGTTCTTC.

This clone appeared once. This chain connects TRBV5-1 to TRBJ2-5, with 7 bases lining up with TRBD2. Unmatched junction bases numbered 4, after V lost 3 bases and J lost 5 bases. This CDR3 is 13 amino acids long. The V gene's germline CDR1 is SGHRS and CDR2 YFSETQ. The CDR3 sequence is CASSWRGGETQYF. The CDR3 DNA follows: TGCGCCAGCAGCTGGAGGGGAGGGGAGACCCAGTACTTC.

This chain links TRBV19 with TRBJ1-5; 8 bases are shared with TRBD1. The CDR3 is 16 residues long. CDR1 LNHDA and CDR2 SQIVND come from the germline V gene (reference sequence). V shed 4 bases, J shed 1 base, and the junction held 6 bases outside the gene matches. The CDR3 DNA reads as TGTGCCAGTAGTACTCAAGACAGGGGAAGCAATCAGCCCCAGCATTTT. This translates into CASSTQDRGSNQPQHF.

This clone has a handful of counts. The chain employs TRBV7-9 and TRBJ1-5; TRBD1 is a possible D gene (6 bases). V was trimmed by 3 bases and J by 4 bases, leaving 13 bases between them. Germline CDR1 SEHNR, CDR2 FQNEAQ (reference sequence). The CDR3 totals 15 residues. CDR3 residues: CASSFGDNSNQPQHF. CDR3 nucleotide sequence: TGTGCCAGCAGCTTTGGGGACAACTCTAATCAGCCCCAGCATTTT.

CDR3 residues: CASRPLAGGMREQYF. CDR3 DNA sequence: TGCGCCAGCAGGCCATTGGCGGGGGGTATGAGGGAGCAGTACTTC. This chain uses TRBV5-1 with TRBJ2-7, with TRBD2 identical over 8 bases. Germline loops: CDR1 SGHRS, CDR2 YFSETQ. CDR3 size: 15 residues. V was clipped by 5 bases and J by 7 bases; unmatched bases: 14.